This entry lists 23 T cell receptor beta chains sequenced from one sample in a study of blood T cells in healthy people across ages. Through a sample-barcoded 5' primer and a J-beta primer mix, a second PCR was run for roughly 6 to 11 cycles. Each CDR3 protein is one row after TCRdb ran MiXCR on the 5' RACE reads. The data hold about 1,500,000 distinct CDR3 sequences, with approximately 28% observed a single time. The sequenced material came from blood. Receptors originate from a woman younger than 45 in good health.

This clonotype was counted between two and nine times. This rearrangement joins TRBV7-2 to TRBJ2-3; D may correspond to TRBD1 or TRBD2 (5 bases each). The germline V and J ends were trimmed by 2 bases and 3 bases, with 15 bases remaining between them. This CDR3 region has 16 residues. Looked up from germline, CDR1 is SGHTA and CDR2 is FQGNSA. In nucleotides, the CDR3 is TGTGCCAGCAGCTTATCATGGCGGGCAGGGACAGATACGCAGTATTTT. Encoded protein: CASSLSWRAGTDTQYF.

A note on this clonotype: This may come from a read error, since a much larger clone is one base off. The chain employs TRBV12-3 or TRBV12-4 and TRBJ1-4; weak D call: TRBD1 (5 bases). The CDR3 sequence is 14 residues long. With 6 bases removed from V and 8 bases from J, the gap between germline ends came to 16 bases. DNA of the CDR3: TGTGCCAGCAGGCCCTGGACAATGGGGGAAAAACTGTTTTTT. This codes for CASRPWTMGEKLFF.

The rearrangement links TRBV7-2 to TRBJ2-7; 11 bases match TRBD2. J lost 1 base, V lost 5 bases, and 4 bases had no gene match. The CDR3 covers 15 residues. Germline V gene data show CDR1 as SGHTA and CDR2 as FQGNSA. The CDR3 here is CASSTIAGGSYEQYF. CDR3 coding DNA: TGTGCCAGCAGCACGATAGCGGGGGGGTCCTACGAGCAGTACTTC.

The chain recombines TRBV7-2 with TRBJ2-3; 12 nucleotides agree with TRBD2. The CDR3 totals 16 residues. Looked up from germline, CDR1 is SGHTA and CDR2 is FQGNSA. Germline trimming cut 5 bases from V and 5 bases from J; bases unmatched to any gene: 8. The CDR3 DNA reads TGTGCCAGCAGCCCCGGACTAGCGGGGATGGGAGATACGCAGTATTTT. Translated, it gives CASSPGLAGMGDTQYF.

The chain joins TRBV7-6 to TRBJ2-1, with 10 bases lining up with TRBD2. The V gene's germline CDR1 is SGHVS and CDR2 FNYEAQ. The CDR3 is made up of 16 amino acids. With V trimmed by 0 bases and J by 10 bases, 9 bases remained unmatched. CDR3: CASSLAPSGSYGEQFF. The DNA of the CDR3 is TGTGCCAGCAGCTTAGCTCCTAGCGGGAGTTATGGGGAGCAGTTCTTC.

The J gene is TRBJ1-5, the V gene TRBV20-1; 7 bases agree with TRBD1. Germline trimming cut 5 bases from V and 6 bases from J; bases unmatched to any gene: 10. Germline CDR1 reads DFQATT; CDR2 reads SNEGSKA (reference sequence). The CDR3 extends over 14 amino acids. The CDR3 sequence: CSASKTGQGQPQHF. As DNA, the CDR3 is TGCAGTGCTTCTAAGACAGGGCAAGGTCAGCCCCAGCATTTT.

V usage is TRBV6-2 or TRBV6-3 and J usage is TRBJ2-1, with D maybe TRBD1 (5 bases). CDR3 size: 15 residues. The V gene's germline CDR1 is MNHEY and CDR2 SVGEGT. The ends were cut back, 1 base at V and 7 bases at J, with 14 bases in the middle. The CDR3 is CASSYYAGHSNEQFF. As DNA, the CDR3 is TGTGCCAGCAGTTACTACGCTGGACACTCGAATGAGCAGTTCTTC.

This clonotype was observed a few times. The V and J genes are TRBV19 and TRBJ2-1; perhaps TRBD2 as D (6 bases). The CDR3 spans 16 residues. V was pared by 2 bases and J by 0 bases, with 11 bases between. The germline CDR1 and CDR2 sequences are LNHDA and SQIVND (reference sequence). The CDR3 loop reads CASSIRRGDSYNEQFF. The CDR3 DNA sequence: TGTGCCAGTAGTATACGTCGCGGGGACTCCTACAATGAGCAGTTCTTC.

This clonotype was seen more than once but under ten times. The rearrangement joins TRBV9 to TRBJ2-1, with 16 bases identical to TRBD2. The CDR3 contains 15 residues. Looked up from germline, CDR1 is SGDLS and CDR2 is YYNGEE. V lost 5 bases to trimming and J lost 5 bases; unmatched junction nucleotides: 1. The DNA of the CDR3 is TGTGCCAGCAGTGGGACTAGCGGGGGGGACAATGAGCAGTTCTTC. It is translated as CASSGTSGGDNEQFF.

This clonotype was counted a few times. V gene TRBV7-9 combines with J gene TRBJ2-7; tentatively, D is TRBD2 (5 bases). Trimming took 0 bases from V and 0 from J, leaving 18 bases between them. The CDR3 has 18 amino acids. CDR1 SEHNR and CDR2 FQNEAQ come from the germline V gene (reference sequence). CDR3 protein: CASSLALVVARHSYEQYF. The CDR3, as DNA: TGTGCCAGCAGCTTAGCCCTGGTCGTAGCGCGGCACTCCTACGAGCAGTACTTC. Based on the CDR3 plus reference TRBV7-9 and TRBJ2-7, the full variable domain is DTGVSQNPRHKITKRGQNVTFRCDPISEHNRLYWYRQTLGQGPEFLTYFQNEAQLEKSRLLSDRFSAERPKGSFSTLEIQRTEQGDSAMYLCASSLALVVARHSYEQYFGPGTRLTVT.

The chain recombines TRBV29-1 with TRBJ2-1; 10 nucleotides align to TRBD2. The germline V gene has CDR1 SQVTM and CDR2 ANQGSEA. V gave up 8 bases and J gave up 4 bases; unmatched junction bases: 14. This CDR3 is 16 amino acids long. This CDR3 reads CSLGLAGDSIYNEQFF. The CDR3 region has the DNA TGCAGCTTGGGGCTAGCGGGAGACTCGATTTACAATGAGCAGTTCTTC.

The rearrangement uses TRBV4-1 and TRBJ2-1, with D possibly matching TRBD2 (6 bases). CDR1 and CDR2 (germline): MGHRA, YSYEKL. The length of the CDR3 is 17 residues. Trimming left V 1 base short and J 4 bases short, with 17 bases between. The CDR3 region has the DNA TGCGCCAGCAGCCAAGTTTATCCGGGGGTTGGGTACAATGAGCAGTTCTTC. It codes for CASSQVYPGVGYNEQFF.

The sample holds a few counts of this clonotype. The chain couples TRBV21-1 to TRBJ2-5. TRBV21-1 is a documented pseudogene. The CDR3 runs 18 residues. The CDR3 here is CASSKLRWGDRDKETQYF. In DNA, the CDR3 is TGTGCCAGCAGCAAGCTTAGGTGGGGTGACAGGGACAAAGAGACCCAGTACTTC.

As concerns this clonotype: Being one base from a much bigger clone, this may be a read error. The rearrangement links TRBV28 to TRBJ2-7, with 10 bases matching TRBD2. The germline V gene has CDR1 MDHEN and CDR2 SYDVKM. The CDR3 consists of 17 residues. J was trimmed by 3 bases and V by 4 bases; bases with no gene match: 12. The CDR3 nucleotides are TGTGCCAGCAGTTCACCCCGGGGGACTAGCGAAATCTACGAGCAGTACTTC. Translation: CASSSPRGTSEIYEQYF.

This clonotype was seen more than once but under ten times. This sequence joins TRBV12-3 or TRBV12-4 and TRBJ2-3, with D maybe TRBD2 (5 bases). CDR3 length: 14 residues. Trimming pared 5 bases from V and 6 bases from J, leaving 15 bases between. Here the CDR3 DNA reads TGTGCCAGCAGTCCAGGATTACTAGTGGATACGCAGTATTTT. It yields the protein CASSPGLLVDTQYF.

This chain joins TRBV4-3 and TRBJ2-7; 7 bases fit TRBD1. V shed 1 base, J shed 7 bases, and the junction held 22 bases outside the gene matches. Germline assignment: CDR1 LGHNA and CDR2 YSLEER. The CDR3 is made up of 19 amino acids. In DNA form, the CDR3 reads TGCGCCAGCAGCCAAGTAGGGATCACCGGGACAGAGGACGTAGGGGAGCAGTACTTC. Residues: CASSQVGITGTEDVGEQYF.

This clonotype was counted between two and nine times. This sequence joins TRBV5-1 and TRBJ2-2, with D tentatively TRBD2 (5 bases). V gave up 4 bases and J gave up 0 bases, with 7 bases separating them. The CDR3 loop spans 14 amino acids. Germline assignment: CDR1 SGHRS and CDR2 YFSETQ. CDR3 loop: CASSGGSNTGELFF. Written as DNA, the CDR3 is TGCGCCAGCAGCGGCGGGTCGAACACCGGGGAGCTGTTTTTT. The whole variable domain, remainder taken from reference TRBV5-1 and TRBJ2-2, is KAGVTQTPRYLIKTRGQQVTLSCSPISGHRSVSWYQQTPGQGLQFLFEYFSETQRNKGNFPGRFSGRQFSNSRSEMNVSTLELGDSALYLCASSGGSNTGELFFGEGSRLTVL.

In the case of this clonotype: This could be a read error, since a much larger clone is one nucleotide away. CDR3 sequence reads: CAISDIRDERYF. CDR3 in DNA: TGTGCCATCAGTGACATACGAGACGAGCGGTACTTC. This rearrangement joins TRBV10-3 to TRBJ2-7; D gene uncertain. The germline V gene encodes CDR1 ENHRY and CDR2 SYGVKD. This CDR3 has 12 residues.

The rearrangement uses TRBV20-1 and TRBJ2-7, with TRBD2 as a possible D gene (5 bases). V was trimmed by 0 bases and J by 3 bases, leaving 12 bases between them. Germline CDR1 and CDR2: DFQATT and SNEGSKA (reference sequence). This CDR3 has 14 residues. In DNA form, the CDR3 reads TGCAGTGCTAGAGATCTGGCGGCGGGCTACGAGCAGTACTTC. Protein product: CSARDLAAGYEQYF.

The CDR3 reads CASSLRGGPIGVTDTQYF. The CDR3, as DNA: TGTGCCAGCAGCCTGCGAGGTGGCCCTATAGGGGTCACAGATACGCAGTATTTT. The chain links TRBV7-9 to TRBJ2-3; D possibly corresponds to TRBD1 (5 bases). The germline gives CDR1 SEHNR, CDR2 FQNEAQ (reference sequence). CDR3 length: 18 residues. Trimming took 5 bases from V and 2 from J, leaving 23 bases between them.

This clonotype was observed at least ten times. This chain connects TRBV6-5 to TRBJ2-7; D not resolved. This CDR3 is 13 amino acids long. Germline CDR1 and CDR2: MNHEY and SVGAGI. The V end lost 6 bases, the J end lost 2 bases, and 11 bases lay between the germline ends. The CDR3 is CASSQDPAYEQYF. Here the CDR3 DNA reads TGTGCCAGCAGCCAAGACCCAGCCTACGAGCAGTACTTC.

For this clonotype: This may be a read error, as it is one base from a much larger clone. In DNA form, the CDR3 reads TGCAGCGTCCGGGACAGGGGAAGCACAGATACGCGGTATTTT. This sequence encodes CSVRDRGSTDTRYF. The gene calls are TRBV29-1 and TRBJ2-3; TRBD1 matches at 10 bases. This CDR3 has 14 amino acids. In germline, CDR1 is SQVTM, CDR2 ANQGSEA.

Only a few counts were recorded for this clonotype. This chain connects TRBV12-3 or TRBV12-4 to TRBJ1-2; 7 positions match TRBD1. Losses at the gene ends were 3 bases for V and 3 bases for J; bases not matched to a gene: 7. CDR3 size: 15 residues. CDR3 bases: TGTGCCAGCAGTTTGAGGACAGGACCCCACTATGGCTACACCTTC. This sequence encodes CASSLRTGPHYGYTF.